The 13 T cell receptor beta chains below were found in one sample sequenced in a study of blood T cell repertoires in COVID-19. The assay was immunoSEQ multiplex PCR, and TCRdb's table has in-frame clones only and misses some. Here the sample spans roughly 65,000 clones, 75% to 90% being singletons. Material: peripheral blood. These receptor sequences come from an elderly woman with active or convalescent COVID-19.

The sample holds a few counts of this clone. J is TRBJ2-7 and V is TRBV30; TRBD1 matches 9 bases. In germline, CDR1 is GTSNPN, CDR2 SVGIG (reference sequence). V lost 0 bases to trimming and J lost 12 bases; unmatched junction nucleotides: 3. The CDR3 has 11 amino acids. CDR3 nucleotides: TGTGCCTGGAGTGTGGGACAGGGTCGGTACTTC. Amino acid sequence: CAWSVGQGRYF.

The rearrangement uses TRBV5-3 and TRBJ2-2; 10 nucleotides line up with TRBD2. TRBV5-3 is flagged as an ORF with uncertain function. After removal of 1 base from V and 6 bases from J, the junction contained 3 bases not matched to a gene. The CDR3 runs 15 residues. Written as DNA, the CDR3 is TGTGCCAGAAGCTTGACTAGCGGGGAGCCCGGGGAGCTGTTTTTT. Its protein product is CARSLTSGEPGELFF.

V is TRBV6-5 and J is TRBJ1-1, with a tentative D call TRBD1 (6 bases). V was cut by 6 bases and J by 3 bases, with 17 bases left in between. CDR3 length: 15 residues. Germline CDR1 reads MNHEY; CDR2 reads SVGAGI. This CDR3 reads CASSGTTVIHTEAFF. CDR3 in DNA: TGTGCCAGCAGCGGGACAACCGTTATCCACACTGAAGCTTTCTTT.

This chain connects TRBV3-1 (or the pseudogene TRBV3-2) to TRBJ2-5; D ambiguous. V gave up 4 bases and J gave up 5 bases, with 11 bases separating them. This CDR3 has 13 residues. Germline assignment: CDR1 LGHDT and CDR2 YNNKEL (reference sequence). DNA for the CDR3: TGTGCCAGCAGCCGTATCCGGAGTGAGACCCAGTACTTC. It yields the protein CASSRIRSETQYF.

This clone has a handful of counts. This chain uses TRBV30 with TRBJ1-6; possibly TRBD1 for D (6 bases). Between the trimmed V and J ends, which lost 1 base and 5 bases, there was a span of 9 bases. The CDR3 covers 14 residues. CDR1 is GTSNPN and CDR2 is SVGIG in the germline V gene (reference sequence). CDR3 bases: TGTGCCTGGAGTGGGGGACAAGATAATTCACCCCTCCACTTT. Amino acid sequence: CAWSGGQDNSPLHF.

CDR3 region: CASNRVTGELFF. The CDR3 DNA sequence: TGTGCCAGCAACAGGGTGACCGGGGAGCTGTTTTTT. The chain has TRBV28 and TRBJ2-2; a possible D gene is TRBD1 (6 bases). The CDR3 has 12 residues. V dropped 7 bases and J dropped 5 bases, with 8 bases sitting between them. Germline V CDR1 and CDR2: MDHEN, SYDVKM.

The CDR3 spells CASSFGGATYNEQFF. CDR3 coding DNA: TGTGCCAGCAGTTTCGGGGGGGCGACCTACAATGAGCAGTTCTTC. The chain joins TRBV28 to TRBJ2-1; 8 bases align to TRBD2. CDR1 is MDHEN and CDR2 is SYDVKM in the germline V gene. This CDR3 comprises 15 residues. The V segment lost 3 bases and the J segment 2 bases; nucleotides outside the gene matches: 3.

The chain recombines TRBV12-5 with TRBJ1-1; D is possibly TRBD1 (5 bases). The germline V and J ends were trimmed by 6 bases and 0 bases, with 17 bases remaining between them. This CDR3 is built from 16 residues. From germline, CDR1 is LGHNT and CDR2 FRNRAP. In nucleotides, the CDR3 is TGTGCTAGTGGAGCGGACGGAGGGACTATGAACACTGAAGCTTTCTTT. This sequence encodes CASGADGGTMNTEAFF.

This clone was counted a few times. The chain links TRBV6-5 to TRBJ2-5, with D possibly being TRBD2 (7 bases). Looked up from germline, CDR1 is MNHEY and CDR2 is SVGAGI. The CDR3 totals 15 residues. The V gene lost 5 bases and the J gene lost 2 bases, with 15 bases spanning the gap. This CDR3 reads CASSRMAGAQETQYF. The CDR3 DNA reads as TGTGCCAGCAGTCGTATGGCGGGGGCTCAAGAGACCCAGTACTTC.

The chain couples TRBV5-1 to TRBJ1-2, with D maybe TRBD1 (6 bases). The CDR3 extends over 15 amino acids. Between the trimmed V and J ends, which lost 0 bases and 1 base, there was a span of 10 bases. Germline V lookup: CDR1 SGHRS, CDR2 YFSETQ. The DNA for the CDR3 is TGCGCCAGCAGCTTGGGTACAGGGAGTAACTATGGCTACACCTTC. This codes for CASSLGTGSNYGYTF.

The V call is TRBV6-6, the J call TRBJ1-4; 9 nucleotides agree with TRBD1. CDR1 and CDR2 from the germline V gene are MNHNY and SVGAGI (reference sequence). The length of the CDR3 is 15 residues. The ends lost 7 bases at V and 1 base at J; junction bases unmatched: 4. In DNA form, the CDR3 reads TGTGCCAGCACCAAGGGACAGGGAACTAATGAAAAACTGTTTTTT. Residues: CASTKGQGTNEKLFF.

This rearrangement joins TRBV13 to TRBJ2-2; the D is unclear. CDR3 length: 15 residues. Germline V CDR1 and CDR2: PRHDT, FYEKMQ (reference sequence). With 5 bases removed from V and 4 bases from J, the gap between germline ends came to 14 bases. CDR3 DNA sequence: TGTGCCAGCAGCCCCGGGTCGGTCGGCACCGGGGAGCTGTTTTTT. Protein sequence: CASSPGSVGTGELFF. Combining the CDR3 with reference TRBV13 and TRBJ2-2 gives the whole variable domain AAGVIQSPRHLIKEKRETATLKCYPIPRHDTVYWYQQGPGQDPQFLISFYEKMQSDKGSIPDRFSAQQFSDYHSELNMSSLELGDSALYFCASSPGSVGTGELFFGEGSRLTVL.

The J gene is TRBJ1-2, the V gene TRBV7-8; no reliable D call. This CDR3 has 17 residues. Germline values: CDR1 SGHVS, CDR2 FQNEAQ. Trimming stripped 5 bases from V and 6 bases from J, with 25 bases between. CDR3 protein: CASSPSRGQLRRDGYTF. The CDR3 DNA reads as TGTGCCAGCAGCCCCAGTCGTGGGCAACTACGGCGGGATGGCTACACCTTC.